These 22 T cell receptor beta chains came from one sample sequenced in a study of shared clonotypes between healthy human individuals. Libraries were prepared by immunoSEQ multiplex PCR; TCRdb keeps only in-frame clonotypes and omits some of them. Of about 2.4 million clones in the sample, approximately 90% were seen once. The sample was naive CD4+ T cells sorted from blood. Indicated subset: CD45RA+ positively selected. The receptors were sampled from a man aged 18 to 29 in good health.

The CDR3 region is CASSRDFGTQGEYF. CDR3 DNA: TGTGCCAGCAGCCGGGACTTTGGGACGCAGGGGGAGTACTTC. V and J are TRBV9 and TRBJ2-7, with TRBD1 as a possible D gene (7 bases). The germline V gene encodes CDR1 SGDLS and CDR2 YYNGEE. The CDR3 runs to 14 residues. The germline V and J ends were trimmed by 4 bases and 11 bases, with 22 bases remaining between them.

V gene TRBV5-4 combines with J gene TRBJ2-2; TRBD1 matches 8 bases. The length of the CDR3 is 19 residues. The germline V gene has CDR1 SGHNT and CDR2 YYREEE (reference sequence). J lost 5 bases, V lost 4 bases, and 19 bases had no gene match. The CDR3 DNA follows: TGTGCCAGCAGCAGAGGAACCGGACAGGGTCTCGTCCTGACCGGGGAGCTGTTTTTT. Its translation is CASSRGTGQGLVLTGELFF.

As to this clone: The same CDR3 is also encoded by other DNA sequences in this sample. The rearrangement uses TRBV30 and TRBJ2-1; D is unresolved. V dropped 5 bases and J dropped 2 bases, with 4 bases sitting between them. CDR1 GTSNPN and CDR2 SVGIG come from the germline V gene (reference sequence). The CDR3 length is 11 residues. In DNA, the CDR3 is TGTGCCTGGGGACCCTACAATGAGCAGTTCTTC. Translating gives CAWGPYNEQFF.

The chain employs TRBV5-1 and TRBJ2-2; D possibly corresponds to TRBD1 (5 bases). Germline V gene lookup returns CDR1 SGHRS and CDR2 YFSETQ. This CDR3 is 14 amino acids long. The V and J ends lost 3 bases and 2 bases respectively, with 8 bases between them. The CDR3: CASSWQGNTGELFF. For the CDR3, the DNA is TGCGCCAGCAGCTGGCAGGGAAACACCGGGGAGCTGTTTTTT.

The J gene is TRBJ2-1, the V gene TRBV10-1; TRBD1 aligns across 8 bases. Germline-derived CDR1 and CDR2 are WNHNN and SYGVQD (reference sequence). This CDR3 spans 16 amino acids. V was clipped by 0 bases and J by 2 bases; unmatched bases: 3. CDR3 sequence: CASSESTGGTYNEQFF. In nucleotides, the CDR3 is TGCGCCAGCAGTGAGTCCACAGGGGGGACCTACAATGAGCAGTTCTTC.

The chain couples TRBV2 to TRBJ2-7, with 8 nucleotides matching TRBD1. CDR3 length equals 15 residues. Trimming cost V 7 bases and J 3 bases; bases outside gene matches: 11. Germline V CDR1 and CDR2: SNHLY, FYNNEI. The CDR3: CASKLGTGPDYEQYF. CDR3 nucleotides: TGTGCCAGCAAACTCGGGACAGGACCAGACTACGAGCAGTACTTC.

CDR3 DNA: TGCGCCAGCAGCTTGGTGGGAGAAGGTGAGCAGTTCTTC. This codes for CASSLVGEGEQFF. The chain joins TRBV5-1 to TRBJ2-1; weak D call: TRBD2 (5 bases). The CDR3 is 13 residues long. Germline V gene sequence: CDR1 SGHRS, CDR2 YFSETQ. V was shortened by 0 bases and J by 9 bases, with 10 bases between the two germline ends.

The V call is TRBV9, the J call TRBJ1-4, with D possibly TRBD1 on 5 matching bases. This CDR3 has 22 amino acids. Germline V gene lookup returns CDR1 SGDLS and CDR2 YYNGEE. V was cut by 0 bases and J by 0 bases, with 27 bases left in between. The CDR3 DNA reads TGTGCCAGCAGCGTAGTACTATATCCACTTCGGGGGGTGTCCCCAACTAATGAAAAACTGTTTTTT. It encodes CASSVVLYPLRGVSPTNEKLFF.

This clone was picked up one time. The chain recombines TRBV10-1 with TRBJ2-1; 8 bases fit TRBD1. The CDR3 runs to 16 residues. Looked up from germline, CDR1 is WNHNN and CDR2 is SYGVQD (reference sequence). V lost 0 bases to trimming and J lost 3 bases; unmatched junction nucleotides: 4. The CDR3 protein is CASSESAGGGYNEQFF. DNA for the CDR3: TGCGCCAGCAGTGAGTCGGCAGGGGGCGGCTACAATGAGCAGTTCTTC.

The rearrangement links TRBV30 to TRBJ2-1; D is perhaps TRBD1 (6 bases). CDR3 length equals 13 residues. The germline gives CDR1 GTSNPN, CDR2 SVGIG (reference sequence). The V gene lost 3 bases and the J gene lost 5 bases, with 11 bases spanning the gap. CDR3 sequence reads: CAWRQGKNNEQFF. The CDR3, as DNA: TGTGCCTGGAGGCAGGGGAAAAACAATGAGCAGTTCTTC.

About this clone: The junction does not match germline at one end; this may be a read error. This sequence joins TRBV7-7 and TRBJ1-3; unclear D gene. CDR1 is SSHAT, CDR2 FNYEAQ, per germline (reference sequence). This CDR3 region has 19 residues. The CDR3 protein is CASSLVGESGSVSGNTIYF. The CDR3 DNA reads as TGTGCTAGCAGCTTAGTTGGGGAATCGGGATCGGTATCTGGAAACACCATATATTTT.

The gene calls are TRBV30 and TRBJ2-1; tentative D call: TRBD1 (6 bases). The CDR3 has 11 residues. Germline V gene data show CDR1 as GTSNPN and CDR2 as SVGIG (reference sequence). Trimming removed 5 bases at V and 9 bases at J, with 11 bases between. The CDR3 bases are TGTGCCTGGGGGCAGGGGTCTGAGCAGTTCTTC. Translated: CAWGQGSEQFF. Full variable domain (outside the CDR3, taken from reference TRBV30 and TRBJ2-1): SQTIHQWPATLVQPVGSPLSLECTVEGTSNPNLYWYRQAAGRGLQLLFYSVGIGQISSEVPQNLSASRPQDRQFILSSKKLLLSDSGFYLCAWGQGSEQFFGPGTRLTVL.

The CDR3 DNA reads as TGTGCCAGCTCACCTATCCCTAGCCCAACAGCGGGAGGGACCAATGAGCAGTTCTTC. It yields the protein CASSPIPSPTAGGTNEQFF. This chain uses TRBV18 with TRBJ2-1; 10 positions agree with TRBD2. CDR1 is KGHSH, CDR2 LQKENI, per germline. The length of the CDR3 is 19 residues. With 3 bases clipped from V and 6 bases from J, the junction kept 17 bases outside the gene matches. Full variable domain (rest looked up from reference TRBV18 and TRBJ2-1): NAGVMQNPRHLVRRRGQEARLRCSPMKGHSHVYWYRQLPEEGLKFMVYLQKENIIDESGMPKERFSAEFPKEGPSILRIQQVVRGDSAAYFCASSPIPSPTAGGTNEQFFGPGTRLTVL.

On this clone: Other DNA sequences from this sample encode an identical CDR3 as well. This rearrangement joins TRBV18 to TRBJ1-2; D may be TRBD1 (5 bases). Germline V gives CDR1 KGHSH, CDR2 LQKENI. With 2 bases removed from V and 3 bases from J, the gap between germline ends came to 7 bases. The CDR3 totals 13 residues. The CDR3 coding sequence is TGTGCCAGCTCACCAGCGGGGGACTATGGCTACACCTTC. This codes for CASSPAGDYGYTF.

This rearrangement joins TRBV4-1 to TRBJ1-4, with no clear D. Trimming took 4 bases from V and 8 from J, leaving 20 bases between them. Germline V gene sequence: CDR1 MGHRA, CDR2 YSYEKL. This CDR3 has 16 residues. In DNA form, the CDR3 reads TGCGCCAGCAGCCCTTTCCCTGTTGGACCGGAGGAAAAACTGTTTTTT. Amino acid sequence: CASSPFPVGPEEKLFF.

This chain joins TRBV11-2 and TRBJ2-5; D might be TRBD2 (5 bases). Germline lookup yields CDR1 SGHAT and CDR2 FQNNGV. This CDR3 has 15 amino acids. The germline V and J ends were trimmed by 0 bases and 6 bases, with 14 bases remaining between them. The CDR3 loop is CASSLDFGSYKTQYF. The DNA for the CDR3 is TGTGCCAGCAGCTTAGATTTTGGGAGTTACAAGACCCAGTACTTC.

The chain employs TRBV28 and TRBJ1-5; D gene ambiguous. The germline CDR1 and CDR2 sequences are MDHEN and SYDVKM. The germline V and J ends were trimmed by 3 bases and 3 bases, with 9 bases remaining between them. The CDR3 runs 14 residues. The CDR3 DNA follows: TGTGCCAGCAGTTTTGCCGCGGACAATCAGCCCCAGCATTTT. Translation gives CASSFAADNQPQHF.

This clone was counted a single time. The chain carries TRBV6-1 and TRBJ1-3; D unclear. The CDR3 length is 17 residues. Germline V gives CDR1 MNHNS, CDR2 SASEGT. Trimming shortened V by 4 bases and J by 2 bases, and 18 bases separated the two germline ends. CDR3 nucleotides: TGTGCCAGCAGTGGCTACTTGGGTCAAAGGCCTGGAAACACCATATATTTT. Its translation is CASSGYLGQRPGNTIYF.

The chain is built from TRBV25-1 and TRBJ2-1; 7 nucleotides agree with TRBD2. Germline V gene data show CDR1 as MGHDK and CDR2 as SYGVNS. V shed 4 bases and J 8 bases; nucleotides not matched to a gene: 5. The CDR3 contains 13 residues. The CDR3 sequence is CASSGGLVDEQFF. The DNA for the CDR3 is TGTGCCAGCAGTGGAGGACTAGTGGATGAGCAGTTCTTC.

This chain joins TRBV28 and TRBJ2-3; TRBD2 matches 8 bases. Germline lookup yields CDR1 MDHEN and CDR2 SYDVKM. This CDR3 has 14 amino acids. The junction had 3 bases not matched to a gene; V was cut back by 5 bases and J by 2 bases. The CDR3 region is CASSASGHTDTQYF. CDR3 sequence (DNA): TGTGCCAGCAGTGCTAGCGGGCACACAGATACGCAGTATTTT.

This clone was detected only once. V and J are TRBV29-1 and TRBJ2-3; 10 bases align to TRBD2. Germline CDR1 is SQVTM and CDR2 is ANQGSEA. V lost 7 bases to trimming and J lost 1 base; unmatched junction nucleotides: 11. This CDR3 is built from 16 residues. The CDR3 nucleotides are TGCAGCGCAGCGGCGGGGCTAGCGGGGGGCACAGATACGCAGTATTTT. It specifies CSAAAGLAGGTDTQYF.

The chain is built from TRBV5-1 and TRBJ2-3, with D uncertain. Germline lookup yields CDR1 SGHRS and CDR2 YFSETQ. The CDR3 contains 13 residues. Trimming took off 4 bases at V and 6 bases at J, with 12 bases between the two ends. CDR3 bases: TGCGCCAGCAGCCCGCTTCTAGGTGATACGCAGTATTTT. It is translated as CASSPLLGDTQYF.